This T cell receptor beta chain was sequenced for a study of STAT5B mutations in CD4+ large granular lymphocyte leukemia. Data came from immunoSEQ multiplex PCR; TCRdb stores just in-frame clones and leaves some out. The sample lists about 30,000 clones, 76% occurring once. The receptor comes from a human donor in good health. Sample: CD4+ T cells from blood buffy coats.

The CDR3 spells CAWQTGNEQYF. CDR3 nucleotide sequence: TGTGCCTGGCAAACAGGGAACGAGCAGTACTTC. The chain links TRBV30 to TRBJ2-7; the D gene is possibly TRBD1 (6 bases). V lost 5 bases and J lost 5, with 10 bases in between. This CDR3 comprises 11 residues. The germline CDR1 and CDR2 sequences are GTSNPN and SVGIG (reference sequence).